This T cell receptor beta chain was recovered during a study of TIL therapy for anti-PD-1-resistant metastatic lung cancer. Findings and caveats of the study: TIL cultures after expansion showed higher clonality and lower diversity than baseline tumor (median around 5.9% vs 31%).

The germline CDR1 and CDR2 sequences are KGHSH and LQKENI. The CDR3 spans 15 residues. The J segment lost 4 bases and the V segment lost 3 bases, leaving 8 bases of the junction unmatched. With regard to this clone: Its antigen is not identified.

The libraries were made with immunoSEQ v3. Here immunoSEQ multiplex PCR was the method, and the copy in TCRdb shows in-frame clones only, minus some. Here the sample spans tens of thousands of clones, about 63% being singletons. Time point in this sample: pre-treatment sample, taken before nivolumab and TIL therapy. Most excised metastases sampled were pleural nodules or supraclavicular lymph nodes. The specimen was tumor tissue, collected at baseline. The rearrangement joins TRBV18 to TRBJ2-7; 8 nucleotides agree with TRBD2. This receptor was taken from a woman aged 30 to 85 with non-small cell lung cancer. The CDR3 DNA reads as TGTGCCAGCTCACCCCCCGGGACTAGGAGATACGAGCAGTACTTC. It yields the protein CASSPPGTRRYEQYF.